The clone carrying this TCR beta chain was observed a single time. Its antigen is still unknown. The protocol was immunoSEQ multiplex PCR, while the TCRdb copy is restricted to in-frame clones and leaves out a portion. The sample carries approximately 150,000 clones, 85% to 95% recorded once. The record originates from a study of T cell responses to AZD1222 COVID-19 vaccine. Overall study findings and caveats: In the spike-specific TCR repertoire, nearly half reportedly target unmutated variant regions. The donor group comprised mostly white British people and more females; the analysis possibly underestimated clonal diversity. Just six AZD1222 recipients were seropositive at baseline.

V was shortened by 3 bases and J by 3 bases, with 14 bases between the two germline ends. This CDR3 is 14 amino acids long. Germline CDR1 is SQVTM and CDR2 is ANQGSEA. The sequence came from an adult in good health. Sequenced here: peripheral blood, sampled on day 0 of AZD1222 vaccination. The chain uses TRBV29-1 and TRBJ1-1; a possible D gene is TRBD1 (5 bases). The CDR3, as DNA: TGCAGCGTTGATGGGGACGGAGTCGACACTGAAGCTTTCTTT. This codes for CSVDGDGVDTEAFF.